This T cell receptor beta chain originates from a study of T cells in Graves' hyperthyroidism and ophthalmopathy (dated by TCRdb to about 2019). In the study overall: Peripheral blood samples were taken at initial diagnosis, before any treatment was given. To identify distinguishing TCR V-J signatures, a discovery cohort of about 100 patients was used, comprising some 43 with Graves' ophthalmopathy and some 60 with stable Graves' hyperthyroidism. Prospective prediction of ophthalmopathy was tested in an independent validation cohort of approximately 18 hyperthyroidism patients and around 16 patients who later progressed to ophthalmopathy. For training and testing, the 100 or so patients in the discovery cohort were randomly divided in a 7:3 ratio. In about six Graves' hyperthyroidism patients, the study also compared T-cell repertoires from thyroid tissue with T-cell repertoires from blood. After blood sampling, hyperthyroidism patients were treated with methimazole at a starting dose of 30 mg daily, and ophthalmopathy patients were treated with high-dose intravenous methylprednisolone. According to the paper, TCR Vbeta CDR3 sequencing was carried out on 120 to 150 peripheral blood samples, which came from 40 to 45 ophthalmopathy, approximately 72 hyperthyroidism and roughly 17 progressor patients.

Ophthalmopathy patients had moderately to severely active disease, Clinical Activity Score of at least 3, NOSPECS grade of at least 4, and duration under 3 months. Patients with uncontrolled infections, other autoimmune diseases, pregnancy or lactation were excluded. Diagnoses were established on the basis of clinical symptoms, serum thyroxine and TRAb, thyroid ultrasound, and orbital computed tomography. PBMCs were separated from approximately 10 ml of fresh peripheral blood using Ficoll-Paque density gradient centrifugation. Total RNA was extracted with Trizol reagent, and quality was checked on an Agilent 2100 Bioanalyzer. The TCR beta CDR3 regions were amplified from RNA transcripts. The first round of RT-PCR for the TCR CDR3 was performed with the HTBI primer set and the Qiagen OneStep RT-PCR kit. The libraries were constructed in a second round of multiplex PCR and then size-selected and purified. Sequencing of the libraries was done on an Illumina HiSeq2000 using paired-end 100 bp reads. The paper's processing steps were these. SOAPnuke was used to process the raw data, removing reads that contained adapters or uncalled bases, had a mean Phred below 15, or lacked an exact match to the constant primer or identifier. High-quality paired reads were merged with COPE v1.2.5, and unique nucleotide sequences were defined as clonotypes. MiTCR v1.1 was used to align the clonotypes against IMGT TRBV, TRBD and TRBJ reference segments. Analysis was restricted to V-J combinations with a frequency above 0.0001, which covered 99% to 99.2% of repertoires. The TCS score was defined as F50 (clonal expansion) divided by E x V (chaos), with BLOSUM62-based TCRdist calculated between CDR3 peptides within each V-J. Welch's t-statistics and random forest reduced approximately 520 V-J features to fewer than 15, which were used in a naive Bayes classifier (R e1071). TCRdb itself trimmed the public reads at Q25 with fastp, ran MiXCR and retained productive beta chains. Rows merge per CDR3 protein into single entries with the most common DNA and genes. The V and J calls reflect TCRdb's pipeline rather than the authors' work. The sample yields around 600,000 distinct CDR3 sequences; around 15% were counted once. The biggest ten clones account for roughly an eighth of the sample.

For this clonotype: Its specific antigen is unknown. No clone much larger than this one lies a single base away; base qualities are absent.

Clipping removes 1 base from V and 4 bases from J, with 5 as the unmatched junction base count. The germline V gene specifies LGHNA as CDR1 and YSLEER as CDR2. The CDR3 spans 16 residues, from the cysteine through the phenylalanine. Solely the CDR3 DNA is kept, with 48 bases framed from the first base. What the authors observed across the whole study: Most expanded thyroid clonotypes (frequency above 0.001) were also detected in blood, suggesting blood repertoires may reflect thyroid immune responses. Sample size was not statistically predetermined, and blinding of investigators to group allocation was not performed. In validation, the model predicted progression to ophthalmopathy with roughly 70% sensitivity and 72% to 85% specificity, a median of approximately 6.7 months before onset. A model built on a 13 V-J signature distinguished ophthalmopathy from stable hyperthyroidism, reaching 85% to 90% sensitivity and about 81% specificity in cross-validation and 80%/75% in testing.

This sequence uses TRBV4-3 and TRBJ2-7, and 12 bases in between align with TRBD1. Sequencing input: blood. The sequence was obtained from a woman aged 45-65 years with Graves' ophthalmopathy. CDR3 reads: CASSQVRDRGLYEQYF. The DNA sequence is as follows: TGCGCCAGCAGCCAAGTTAGGGACAGGGGGCTTTACGAGCAGTACTTC.